The 11 T cell receptor beta chains listed next were all sequenced from one sample in a study of blood T cell repertoires in COVID-19. Method: immunoSEQ multiplex PCR; TCRdb's copy keeps in-frame clones and lacks some. Of under 250,000 clones in the sample, about 90% were seen once. Sequenced: peripheral blood. Receptor source: a man aged 30 to 45 with COVID-19, enrolled during active disease.

The chain joins TRBV7-9 to TRBJ2-1; the match to TRBD2 covers 8 bases. The CDR3 is made up of 15 amino acids. With 4 bases clipped from V and 6 bases from J, the junction kept 8 bases outside the gene matches. CDR1 and CDR2 (germline): SEHNR, FQNEAQ (reference sequence). The CDR3 loop reads CASSSRGGPSNEQFF. The CDR3 DNA is TGTGCCAGCAGCTCCCGGGGGGGCCCCTCCAATGAGCAGTTCTTC.

Only one count was recorded for this clone. The V call is TRBV29-1, the J call TRBJ1-2; a weak D match, TRBD1 (5 bases). CDR1 is SQVTM, CDR2 ANQGSEA, per germline. V was trimmed by 4 bases and J by 1 base, leaving 13 bases between them. This CDR3 contains 14 residues. The CDR3 coding sequence is TGCAGCGTTGCTGTTGGGGGACTTAACTATGGCTACACCTTC. This translates into CSVAVGGLNYGYTF.

This chain connects TRBV3-1 (or the pseudogene TRBV3-2) to TRBJ1-6, with TRBD1 identical over 8 bases. The J segment lost 6 bases and the V segment lost 3 bases, leaving 4 bases of the junction unmatched. The CDR3 sequence is 15 residues long. Per germline, CDR1 LGHDT and CDR2 YNNKEL (reference sequence). The DNA for the CDR3 is TGTGCCAGCAGCCACCAGGGGGCCAGTAATTCACCCCTCCACTTT. Encoded protein: CASSHQGASNSPLHF.

The chain has TRBV19 and TRBJ2-2; D is perhaps TRBD2 (6 bases). This CDR3 is 15 amino acids long. Per the germline V gene, CDR1 is LNHDA and CDR2 is SQIVND (reference sequence). The V and J ends lost 5 bases and 6 bases respectively, with 16 bases between them. The CDR3, as DNA: TGTGCCAGTAGTGTCACACCTCGCGGGGCCGGGGAGCTGTTTTTT. Amino acid sequence: CASSVTPRGAGELFF.

The V gene is TRBV12-3 or TRBV12-4, the J gene TRBJ2-1, with a tentative D call TRBD2 (7 bases). Trimming took 7 bases from V and 8 from J, leaving 12 bases between them. The CDR3 spans 12 residues. The CDR3 is CASTRGGDEQFF. The CDR3 DNA is TGTGCCAGCACAAGGGGGGGAGATGAGCAGTTCTTC.

The J gene is TRBJ1-1, the V gene TRBV6-6; D perhaps matches TRBD1 (6 bases). V lost 2 bases, J lost 1 base, and 14 bases lay in between. The germline V gene has CDR1 MNHNY and CDR2 SVGAGI (reference sequence). There are 16 residues in the CDR3. The CDR3 DNA follows: TGTGCCAGCAGTTACAGTCAGGGGTACGGGAACACTGAAGCTTTCTTT. This translates into CASSYSQGYGNTEAFF.

This chain uses TRBV27 with TRBJ2-2, with D possibly matching TRBD2 (6 bases). Germline V gene lookup returns CDR1 MNHEY and CDR2 SMNVEV (reference sequence). The CDR3 has 15 amino acids. V was shortened by 3 bases and J by 5 bases, with 13 bases between the two germline ends. CDR3 bases: TGTGCCAGCAGTTTCCTCAACGGGGGTACCGGGGAGCTGTTTTTT. Residues: CASSFLNGGTGELFF.

V gene TRBV19 combines with J gene TRBJ1-2; 7 bases map to TRBD1. CDR3 size: 12 residues. The V gene end was trimmed by 5 bases and the J gene end by 6 bases; junction bases not matched to a gene: 3. CDR1 is LNHDA and CDR2 is SQIVND in the germline V gene (reference sequence). The CDR3 region has the DNA TGTGCCAGTAGTCCACAGGGGCATGGCTACACCTTC. Its protein is CASSPQGHGYTF.

CDR3 region: CASSPRTSTDTQYF. The CDR3 DNA is TGTGCCAGCAGCCCCCGGACTAGCACAGATACGCAGTATTTT. The chain links TRBV9 to TRBJ2-3, with D possibly being TRBD2 (5 bases). This CDR3 is 14 amino acids long. Germline-derived CDR1 and CDR2 are SGDLS and YYNGEE. V was trimmed by 4 bases and J by 0 bases, leaving 9 bases between them.

This chain connects TRBV11-2 to TRBJ1-6; no reliable D call. The CDR3 is made up of 14 amino acids. The germline gives CDR1 SGHAT, CDR2 FQNNGV. Trimming stripped 4 bases from V and 8 bases from J, with 12 bases between. The CDR3 region has the DNA TGTGCCAGCAGCTCACGGGCCGGGGATTCACCCCTCCACTTT. Translation: CASSSRAGDSPLHF.

This rearrangement joins TRBV9 to TRBJ1-2; TRBD1 matches 9 bases. The germline CDR1 and CDR2 sequences are SGDLS and YYNGEE. CDR3 length: 19 amino acids. Losses at the gene ends were 4 bases for V and 4 bases for J; bases not matched to a gene: 20. This CDR3 reads CASSTTVGTGHPQFYGYTF. CDR3 nucleotides: TGTGCCAGCAGCACCACCGTAGGGACAGGGCATCCCCAATTCTATGGCTACACCTTC.